The clone carrying this T cell receptor (beta chain) has a handful of counts. Its antigen is not known. Both CD4+ and CD8+ cells were separated through positive magnetic bead selection, and their purity was verified using flow cytometry. The data are from a study of somatic mutations in cytotoxic T cells in rheumatoid arthritis. At the level of the study: Patient blood (around 30 ml EDTA) was taken immediately after diagnosis and before treatment. The study, taken as a whole, reports: For CD8+ T-cell clonality, rheumatoid arthritis patients and age-matched healthy controls did not differ significantly. Healthy controls showed no age-related rise in CD8+ clonality, whereas rheumatoid arthritis patients did.

TCRdb's table, derived via immunoSEQ multiplex PCR, lists solely in-frame clones and lacks some. There are about 16,000 clones in the sample; roughly 82% occur only once, and approximately 15% lies in the top ten. This CDR3 has 15 residues. Germline-derived CDR1 and CDR2 are MNHEY and SMNVEV (reference sequence). Trimming pared 8 bases from V and 0 bases from J, leaving 13 bases between. Material for sequencing was CD8+ T cells sorted from blood. This TCR was recovered from a woman aged 45-59 years with rheumatoid arthritis. V and J are TRBV27 and TRBJ2-2; D ambiguous. The CDR3 region has the DNA TGTGCCAGCCGTAAGGGCGGCGCGAACACCGGGGAGCTGTTTTTT. Translated, it gives CASRKGGANTGELFF.